The 19 T cell receptor beta chains below all came from one sample that was sequenced in a study of cytomegalovirus exposure and HLA in healthy donors. Here immunoSEQ multiplex PCR was the method, and the copy in TCRdb shows in-frame clones only, minus some. The sample includes about 160,000 clones, roughly 80% seen only once; the top ten take more than 8.5%. The specimen sequenced was PBMCs. These TCRs come from a man in his thirties or forties in good health and CMV-seropositive.

V gene TRBV6-4 combines with J gene TRBJ1-1, with D tentatively TRBD1 (5 bases). Per germline, CDR1 MRHNA and CDR2 SNTAGT. CDR3 length equals 13 residues. Between the trimmed V and J ends, which lost 6 bases and 0 bases, there was a span of 8 bases. CDR3 amino acids: CASRQDLNTEAFF. CDR3 coding DNA: TGTGCCAGCAGACAGGACCTGAACACTGAAGCTTTCTTT.

This sequence joins TRBV28 and TRBJ1-2; TRBD1 matches at 9 bases. V shed 3 bases, J shed 4 bases, and the junction held 3 bases outside the gene matches. In germline, CDR1 is MDHEN, CDR2 SYDVKM. The CDR3 extends over 14 amino acids. For the CDR3, the DNA is TGTGCCAGCAGTTTTATACAGGGGGCCTATGGCTACACCTTC. Residues: CASSFIQGAYGYTF.

This clone was recorded once. The gene calls are TRBV7-2 and TRBJ2-5; no clear D gene. The CDR3 is 14 residues long. Trimming removed 4 bases at V and 1 base at J, with 10 bases between. From germline, CDR1 is SGHTA and CDR2 FQGNSA. The CDR3: CASSSYSLQETQYF. In nucleotides, the CDR3 is TGTGCCAGCAGCTCGTACAGTCTCCAAGAGACCCAGTACTTC.

The CDR3, as DNA: TGCAGTGCTACCGGAGAGTACGAGCAGTACTTC. It yields the protein CSATGEYEQYF. V gene TRBV20-1 combines with J gene TRBJ2-7; D call uncertain. The V gene lost 4 bases and the J gene lost 4 bases, with 8 bases spanning the gap. The germline V gene has CDR1 DFQATT and CDR2 SNEGSKA (reference sequence). The CDR3 runs 11 residues.

This chain joins TRBV10-3 and TRBJ2-7; D remains ambiguous. Trimming stripped 0 bases from V and 0 bases from J, with 9 bases between. The CDR3 loop spans 15 amino acids. Germline loops: CDR1 ENHRY, CDR2 SYGVKD. The CDR3 coding sequence is TGTGCCATCAGTGAGTCGGTGAACAGCTCCTACGAGCAGTACTTC. It codes for CAISESVNSSYEQYF.

The chain has TRBV29-1 and TRBJ1-2, with D hard to call. Trimming stripped 3 bases from V and 5 bases from J, with 4 bases between. The CDR3 length is 10 residues. Germline V gives CDR1 SQVTM, CDR2 ANQGSEA. This chain's CDR3 is CSVEEYGYTF. The CDR3 region has the DNA TGCAGCGTTGAGGAGTATGGCTACACCTTC.

The chain links TRBV7-9 to TRBJ2-7, with 11 bases that match TRBD1. Looked up from germline, CDR1 is SEHNR and CDR2 is FQNEAQ (reference sequence). V lost 4 bases to trimming and J lost 4 bases; unmatched junction nucleotides: 9. The CDR3 runs to 16 residues. In nucleotides, the CDR3 is TGTGCCAGCAGCTCCTGGACAGGGGGCTTTCTATACGAGCAGTACTTC. Translating it yields CASSSWTGGFLYEQYF.

The V call is TRBV5-1, the J call TRBJ2-1, with 8 nucleotides matching TRBD2. Trimming at V came to 0 bases and at J to 5 bases, leaving 7 bases not matched to a gene. CDR3 length equals 16 residues. Germline CDR1 is SGHRS and CDR2 is YFSETQ. The CDR3 nucleotides are TGCGCCAGCAGCTTGGGAATTAGCGGGAACCACAATGAGCAGTTCTTC. Translated, it gives CASSLGISGNHNEQFF.

The CDR3 sequence: CASSLSGRGHTEAFF. CDR3 coding DNA: TGTGCCAGCAGCTTGAGTGGGAGGGGACACACTGAAGCTTTCTTT. The chain employs TRBV5-6 and TRBJ1-1, with D perhaps TRBD1 (5 bases). The ends were cut back, 1 base at V and 3 bases at J, with 13 bases in the middle. The CDR3 sequence is 15 residues long. Germline loops: CDR1 SGHDT, CDR2 YYEEEE.

The J gene is TRBJ2-7, the V gene TRBV6-1, with 10 nucleotides matching TRBD2. CDR3 length: 17 amino acids. The germline V gene has CDR1 MNHNS and CDR2 SASEGT. Unmatched junction bases numbered 12, after V lost 1 base and J lost 6 bases. CDR3 region: CASSEVLAGLGVGEQYF. CDR3 DNA sequence: TGTGCCAGCAGTGAAGTACTAGCGGGATTAGGGGTCGGCGAGCAGTACTTC.

The chain joins TRBV9 to TRBJ1-2, with 9 nucleotides matching TRBD1. The CDR3 has 18 residues. The V and J ends lost 0 bases and 7 bases, in that order; junction bases with no gene match: 16. Germline loops: CDR1 SGDLS, CDR2 YYNGEE. CDR3 bases: TGTGCCAGCAGCGTAGCCGCAACCTGGGGACAGGGAGGGGGTGGCTACACCTTC. Translated, it gives CASSVAATWGQGGGGYTF.

The chain couples TRBV7-2 to TRBJ1-5; 9 bases align to TRBD1. The CDR3 covers 16 residues. Trimming took 5 bases from V and 6 from J; bases not matched to a gene: 11. The germline V gene has CDR1 SGHTA and CDR2 FQGNSA. In nucleotides, the CDR3 is TGTGCCAGCAGCCCTCCGGGACAGGGAGAGAGTCAGCCCCAGCATTTT. It specifies CASSPPGQGESQPQHF. The complete variable domain, with remaining parts taken from reference TRBV7-2 and TRBJ1-5, reads GAGVSQSPSNKVTEKGKDVELRCDPISGHTALYWYRQSLGQGLEFLIYFQGNSAPDKSGLPSDRFSAERTGGSVSTLTIQRTQQEDSAVYLCASSPPGQGESQPQHFGDGTRLSIL.

There are a few counts of this clone. The V call is TRBV6-4, the J call TRBJ2-2; 8 bases agree with TRBD1. V was clipped by 0 bases and J by 6 bases; unmatched bases: 3. The CDR3 covers 15 residues. In germline, CDR1 is MRHNA, CDR2 SNTAGT. The CDR3 DNA follows: TGTGCCAGCAGTGACTCGCAGGGGGCGTCCGGGGAGCTGTTTTTT. It codes for CASSDSQGASGELFF.

The chain is built from TRBV6-6 and TRBJ1-2; TRBD1 matches at 8 bases. Germline V gene sequence: CDR1 MNHNY, CDR2 SVGAGI (reference sequence). The CDR3 consists of 15 residues. J lost 5 bases, V lost 0 bases, and 5 bases had no gene match. In DNA, the CDR3 is TGTGCCAGCAGTTACTCGACAGGGGTTTCATATGGCTACACCTTC. Its translation: CASSYSTGVSYGYTF.

The V and J genes are TRBV19 and TRBJ2-2, with 11 bases matching TRBD1. Per germline, CDR1 LNHDA and CDR2 SQIVND (reference sequence). V dropped 4 bases and J dropped 3; count of bases not matched to a gene: 13. CDR3 length: 19 residues. The CDR3 reads CASSKRDRGFLWDTGELFF. In nucleotides, the CDR3 is TGTGCCAGTAGTAAGCGGGACAGGGGGTTCCTATGGGACACCGGGGAGCTGTTTTTT.

The V call is TRBV9, the J call TRBJ2-3; possibly TRBD2 for D (6 bases). Trimming removed 4 bases at V and 6 bases at J, with 21 bases between. The CDR3 has 16 residues. The germline CDR1 and CDR2 sequences are SGDLS and YYNGEE. CDR3 coding DNA: TGTGCCAGCAGCTCTCAAGGACTACCCGCGGCGGATACGCAGTATTTT. As protein: CASSSQGLPAADTQYF.

The CDR3 DNA is TGTGCCAGCAGCCAAGAAAGAGCGGGAGGTGCCCACGAGCAGTACTTC. This codes for CASSQERAGGAHEQYF. The rearrangement joins TRBV4-2 to TRBJ2-7; 9 nucleotides align to TRBD2. J lost 5 bases, V lost 0 bases, and 8 bases had no gene match. Per the germline V gene, CDR1 is LGHNA and CDR2 is YNFKEQ. There are 16 residues in the CDR3.

The chain carries TRBV7-9 and TRBJ2-7, with unresolved D. Trimming removed 3 bases from V and 6 bases from J, with 12 bases in between. The germline V gene encodes CDR1 SEHNR and CDR2 FQNEAQ (reference sequence). This CDR3 has 13 residues. CDR3 amino acids: CASSLGPVAEQYF. The CDR3 bases are TGTGCCAGCAGCTTGGGTCCCGTAGCCGAGCAGTACTTC.

In DNA, the CDR3 is TGCAGCGTTGGTGACGGGGGGGCTAGCAATCAGCCCCAGCATTTT. Its protein is CSVGDGGASNQPQHF. The V gene is TRBV29-1, the J gene TRBJ1-5; tentatively, D is TRBD1 (6 bases). Germline CDR1 reads SQVTM; CDR2 reads ANQGSEA. CDR3 length: 15 residues. V was pared by 4 bases and J by 0 bases, with 13 bases between.